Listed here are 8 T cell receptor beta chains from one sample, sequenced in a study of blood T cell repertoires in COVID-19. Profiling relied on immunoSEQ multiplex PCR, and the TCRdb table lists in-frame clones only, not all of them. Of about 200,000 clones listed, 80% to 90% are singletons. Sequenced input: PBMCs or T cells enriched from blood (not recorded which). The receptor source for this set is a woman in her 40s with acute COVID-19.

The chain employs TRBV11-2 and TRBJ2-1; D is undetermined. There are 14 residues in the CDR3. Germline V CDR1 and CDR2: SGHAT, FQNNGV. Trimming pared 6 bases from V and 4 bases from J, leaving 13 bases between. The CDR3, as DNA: TGTGCCAGCAGTCCTTCTAGTGGGTACAATGAGCAGTTCTTC. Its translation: CASSPSSGYNEQFF.

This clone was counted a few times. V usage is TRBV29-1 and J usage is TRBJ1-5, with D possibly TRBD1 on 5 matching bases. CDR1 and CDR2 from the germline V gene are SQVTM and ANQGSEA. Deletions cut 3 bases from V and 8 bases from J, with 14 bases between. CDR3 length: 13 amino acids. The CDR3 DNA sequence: TGCAGCGTTGAGGTGGGAGGGGAAGAGCCCCAGCATTTT. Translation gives CSVEVGGEEPQHF.

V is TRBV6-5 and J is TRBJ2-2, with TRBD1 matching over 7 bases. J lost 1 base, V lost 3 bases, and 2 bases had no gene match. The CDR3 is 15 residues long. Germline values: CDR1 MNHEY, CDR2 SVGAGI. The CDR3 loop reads CASSYDRVNTGELFF. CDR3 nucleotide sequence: TGTGCCAGCAGTTATGACAGGGTGAACACCGGGGAGCTGTTTTTT.

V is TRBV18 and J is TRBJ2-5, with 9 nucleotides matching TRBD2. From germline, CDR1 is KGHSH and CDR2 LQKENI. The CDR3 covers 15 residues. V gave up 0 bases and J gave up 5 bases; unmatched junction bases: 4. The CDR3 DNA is TGTGCCAGCTCACCACCGGCGGGAGGGCCGGAGACCCAGTACTTC. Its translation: CASSPPAGGPETQYF. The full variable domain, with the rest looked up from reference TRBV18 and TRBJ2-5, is NAGVMQNPRHLVRRRGQEARLRCSPMKGHSHVYWYRQLPEEGLKFMVYLQKENIIDESGMPKERFSAEFPKEGPSILRIQQVVRGDSAAYFCASSPPAGGPETQYFGPGTRLLVL.

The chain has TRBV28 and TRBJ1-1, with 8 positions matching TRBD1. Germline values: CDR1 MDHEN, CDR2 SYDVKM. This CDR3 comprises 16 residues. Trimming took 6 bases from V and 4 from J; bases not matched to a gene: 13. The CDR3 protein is CASSLSRGQGGTEAFF. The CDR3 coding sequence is TGTGCCAGCAGCCTCTCCCGTGGACAGGGTGGCACTGAAGCTTTCTTT.

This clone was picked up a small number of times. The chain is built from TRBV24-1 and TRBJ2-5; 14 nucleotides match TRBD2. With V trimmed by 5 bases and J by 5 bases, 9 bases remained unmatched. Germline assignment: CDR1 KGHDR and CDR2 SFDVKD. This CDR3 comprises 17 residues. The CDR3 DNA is TGTGCCACCAGTGTCGGGACTAGCGGGAGTCCAAGGGAGACCCAGTACTTC. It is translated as CATSVGTSGSPRETQYF.

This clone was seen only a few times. CDR3 sequence: CASSLAGLNTGELFF. Written as DNA, the CDR3 is TGTGCCAGCAGCCTAGCGGGACTTAACACCGGGGAGCTGTTTTTT. The rearrangement joins TRBV11-2 to TRBJ2-2; 9 nucleotides align to TRBD2. This CDR3 comprises 15 residues. V lost 5 bases to trimming and J lost 2 bases; unmatched junction nucleotides: 3. The germline gives CDR1 SGHAT, CDR2 FQNNGV.

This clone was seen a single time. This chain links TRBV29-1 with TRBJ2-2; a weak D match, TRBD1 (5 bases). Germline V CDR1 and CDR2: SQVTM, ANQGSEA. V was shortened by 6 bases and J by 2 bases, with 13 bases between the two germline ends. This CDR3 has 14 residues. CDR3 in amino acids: CSVFGAANTGELFF. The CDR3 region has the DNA TGCAGCGTCTTTGGGGCGGCTAACACCGGGGAGCTGTTTTTT.